A selection of T cell receptor beta chains follows, all from one sample in a study of blood T cell repertoires in COVID-19. Sequencing was performed with immunoSEQ multiplex PCR; in TCRdb, only in-frame clones are kept and a portion is missing. The repertoire holds around 200,000 clones, 86% seen once, with over 3% in the top ten. The specimen sequenced was PBMCs or T cells enriched from blood (not recorded which). The receptors originated from a woman between 35 and 50 years old with acute COVID-19. Both conserved end residues are part of each CDR3. The D gene is left open where the match is weak. Some rows have no size entry. The others give once, few or many, or a class for an expanded clone.

TRBJ1-1	-	-	TRBV4-3	CASSQDPDSGTEAFF	TGCGCCAGCAGCCAAGACCCGGACAGTGGCACTGAAGCTTTCTTT
TRBJ2-1	-	-	TRBV20-1	CSASKLSSYNEQFF	TGCAGTGCTAGTAAACTTAGCTCCTACAATGAGCAGTTCTTC
TRBJ2-1	once	TRBD1	TRBV24-1	CATSDRDRDLQFF	TGTGCCACCAGTGATCGGGACAGGGATTTGCAGTTCTTC
TRBJ2-2	-	-	TRBV14	CASSQDTGLSTGELFF	TGTGCCAGCAGCCAAGATACGGGGTTGAGCACCGGGGAGCTGTTTTTT
TRBJ1-3	-	TRBD1	TRBV18	CASSPTTGFGNTIYF	TGTGCCAGCTCACCAACGACAGGGTTTGGAAACACCATATATTTT
TRBJ2-3	-	-	TRBV18	CASSPTETDTQYF	TGTGCCAGCTCACCCACCGAGACAGATACGCAGTATTTT
TRBJ1-5	-	-	TRBV7-2	CASSPPDQPQHF	TGTGCCAGCAGCCCTCCCGATCAGCCCCAGCATTTT
TRBJ1-2	-	-	TRBV6-4	CASSDPGGLGYTF	TGTGCCAGCAGTGACCCGGGGGGTCTTGGCTACACCTTC
TRBJ2-2	-	-	TRBV5-5	CASSPIGGTVVAGELFF	TGTGCCAGCAGCCCGATTGGAGGGACAGTTGTCGCCGGGGAGCTGTTTTTT
TRBJ2-7	-	TRBD1	TRBV15	CATSEGARGEQYF	TGTGCCACCTCAGAGGGGGCGCGTGGCGAGCAGTACTTC
TRBJ2-1	-	TRBD1	TRBV5-5	CASSLTGVEQFF	TGTGCCAGCAGTTTGACAGGGGTAGAGCAGTTCTTC